Shown below are 28 T cell receptor beta chains from a single sample sequenced in a study of identical twins. TCRdb reanalysed the 5' RACE reads using MiXCR and keeps one entry per CDR3 protein. The sample records approximately 1.8 million distinct CDR3 sequences, around 33% being singletons. Specimen: cord blood. Receptors originate from a newborn girl in good health.

V gene TRBV20-1 combines with J gene TRBJ2-5, with 9 bases lining up with TRBD2. This CDR3 has 16 residues. V shed 2 bases, J shed 4 bases, and the junction held 11 bases outside the gene matches. Germline CDR1 reads DFQATT; CDR2 reads SNEGSKA (reference sequence). CDR3 nucleotides: TGCAGTGCTAGAACAGGGGCGGGGGGGCCATTAGAGACCCAGTACTTC. Its protein product is CSARTGAGGPLETQYF.

This clonotype came up a few times. The rearrangement uses TRBV2 and TRBJ1-1; a weak D match, TRBD1 (5 bases). The germline V gene has CDR1 SNHLY and CDR2 FYNNEI. The CDR3 spans 15 residues. Trimming took off 8 bases at V and 4 bases at J, with 20 bases between the two ends. Written as DNA, the CDR3 is TGTGCCAGCGGTTCTGGTGGAAGGGGAGGCACTGAAGCTTTCTTT. This translates into CASGSGGRGGTEAFF.

J is TRBJ2-7 and V is TRBV6-6; 9 bases line up with TRBD1. CDR3 length: 13 residues. Germline CDR1 is MNHNY and CDR2 is SVGAGI (reference sequence). V trimming: 2 bases; J trimming: 5 bases; junction bases outside the gene matches: 1. CDR3 DNA sequence: TGTGCCAGCAGTTACCGGACAGGGGACGAGCAGTACTTC. Protein sequence: CASSYRTGDEQYF.

The chain recombines TRBV5-1 with TRBJ2-4; a possible D gene is TRBD2 (6 bases). The last part of the DNA fits TRBJ2-5 better; the J call may be wrong. This CDR3 has 14 residues. Looked up from germline, CDR1 is SGHRS and CDR2 is YFSETQ. The CDR3 sequence is CASSLGTTRETQYF. CDR3 coding DNA: TGCGCCAGCAGCTTGGGGACTACAAGGGAGACCCAGTACTTC.

This clonotype was counted between two and nine times. This chain joins TRBV20-1 and TRBJ2-5; D tentatively fits TRBD1 or TRBD2 (6 bases each). V shed 2 bases and J shed 1 base, with 11 bases lying between them. Germline V gene sequence: CDR1 DFQATT, CDR2 SNEGSKA (reference sequence). The CDR3 sequence is 14 residues long. For the CDR3, the DNA is TGCAGTGCTAGAACTGGAGGGGGCCAAGAGACCCAGTACTTC. This encodes CSARTGGGQETQYF.

The chain employs TRBV5-5 and TRBJ2-3; TRBD2 matches at 8 bases. This CDR3 is 16 amino acids long. Trimming took 0 bases from V and 7 from J; bases not matched to a gene: 10. From germline, CDR1 is SGHKS and CDR2 YYEKEE (reference sequence). CDR3 in amino acids: CASSLAGRSGGYTQYF. For the CDR3, the DNA is TGTGCCAGCAGCTTGGCCGGGCGAAGCGGGGGTTATACGCAGTATTTT. Using reference TRBV5-5 and TRBJ2-3 for the parts outside the CDR3, the full variable domain is DAGVTQSPTHLIKTRGQQVTLRCSPISGHKSVSWYQQVLGQGPQFIFQYYEKEERGRGNFPDRFSARQFPNYSSELNVNALLLGDSALYLCASSLAGRSGGYTQYFGPGTRLTVL.

This chain links TRBV12-3 or TRBV12-4 with TRBJ2-1; 11 bases are shared with TRBD2. The CDR3 loop spans 17 amino acids. Germline trimming cut 2 bases from V and 4 bases from J; bases unmatched to any gene: 7. CDR3: CASSLPLLAGAYNEQFF. The CDR3 DNA reads as TGTGCCAGCAGTTTACCCCTACTAGCGGGAGCGTACAATGAGCAGTTCTTC.

With respect to this clonotype: One end of the junction varies from germline; a read error may be responsible. This chain links TRBV4-1 with TRBJ1-5; D is unresolved. Germline-derived CDR1 and CDR2 are MGHRA and YSYEKL. This CDR3 region has 15 residues. As DNA, the CDR3 is TGCGCCAACAGCCAAGTGGCGGGTAGCAATCAGCCCCAGCATTTT. It is translated as CANSQVAGSNQPQHF.

As regards this clonotype: A much larger clone differs by one base, so this may be a read error. CDR3 DNA sequence: TGCAGCGCCAAACGGTGGACAGCCGAAGTCTACGAGCAGTACTTC. Protein sequence: CSAKRWTAEVYEQYF. This rearrangement joins TRBV29-1 to TRBJ2-5, with D possibly matching TRBD1 (6 bases). The end of the DNA aligns better with TRBJ2-7, so the J call may be wrong. CDR1 is SQVTM and CDR2 is ANQGSEA in the germline V gene. The CDR3 is made up of 15 amino acids.

The V call is TRBV6-5, the J call TRBJ1-4, with 10 nucleotides matching TRBD1. V lost 5 bases and J lost 6; bases outside the gene matches: 9. The germline CDR1 and CDR2 sequences are MNHEY and SVGAGI. The CDR3 extends over 16 amino acids. The CDR3 protein is CASSPNPGTGDEKLFF. In nucleotides, the CDR3 is TGTGCCAGCAGTCCCAATCCCGGGACAGGGGATGAAAAACTGTTTTTT.

This clonotype was detected only a few times. This chain connects TRBV10-3 to TRBJ1-2, with TRBD1 matching over 10 bases. Looked up from germline, CDR1 is ENHRY and CDR2 is SYGVKD. Trimming removed 10 bases from V and 4 bases from J; junction bases left unmatched: 15. The CDR3 is made up of 16 amino acids. The CDR3 loop reads CATRNQGQGPRYGYTF. CDR3 DNA: TGTGCCACCAGGAATCAGGGACAGGGGCCCCGCTATGGCTACACCTTC.

This clonotype was picked up a small number of times. The chain joins TRBV27 to TRBJ2-7, with TRBD2 matching over 8 bases. The J segment lost 5 bases and the V segment lost 4 bases, leaving 7 bases of the junction unmatched. This CDR3 spans 14 amino acids. The V gene's germline CDR1 is MNHEY and CDR2 SMNVEV (reference sequence). This CDR3 is CASSSRGGKNEQYF. DNA for the CDR3: TGTGCCAGCAGTTCCCGGGGGGGGAAGAACGAGCAGTACTTC.

This clonotype has a handful of counts. This chain links TRBV13 with TRBJ2-5; the match to TRBD2 covers 7 bases. The end of the DNA aligns better with TRBJ2-7, so the J call may be wrong. This CDR3 spans 14 amino acids. From germline, CDR1 is PRHDT and CDR2 FYEKMQ (reference sequence). The CDR3 protein is CASSLRRGTTEQYF. The CDR3 bases are TGTGCCAGCAGCTTACGGCGGGGGACCACCGAGCAGTACTTC.

There are a few counts of this clonotype. This sequence joins TRBV5-1 and TRBJ2-1, with D unresolved. The CDR3 runs to 12 residues. In germline, CDR1 is SGHRS, CDR2 YFSETQ. V dropped 4 bases and J dropped 8 bases, with 10 bases sitting between them. The CDR3 sequence is CASSPQLHEQFF. The CDR3 nucleotides are TGCGCCAGCAGCCCGCAGCTCCATGAGCAGTTCTTC.

The genes are TRBV6-1 and TRBJ2-1, with D maybe TRBD2 (5 bases). Germline CDR1 MNHNS, CDR2 SASEGT. The CDR3 has 18 residues. The ends were cut back, 5 bases at V and 0 bases at J, with 20 bases in the middle. The CDR3 protein is CASSTLMNLAGSYNEQFF. The DNA for the CDR3 is TGTGCCAGCAGTACCCTCATGAATCTAGCAGGCTCCTACAATGAGCAGTTCTTC.

The chain links TRBV10-3 to TRBJ2-1; 7 bases align to TRBD2. The J call is uncertain, as TRBJ2-7 better fits the DNA end. The CDR3 contains 15 residues. CDR1 and CDR2 (germline): ENHRY, SYGVKD. As DNA, the CDR3 is TGTGCCATCAGTGAATTATCAGCGGGATACAATGAGCAGTACTTC. Protein: CAISELSAGYNEQYF.

The J gene is TRBJ2-3, the V gene TRBV7-2, with 7 bases fitting TRBD2. CDR1 SGHTA and CDR2 FQGNSA come from the germline V gene. The CDR3 covers 14 residues. With V trimmed by 5 bases and J by 2 bases, 4 bases remained unmatched. CDR3: CASSTGGYTDTQYF. The CDR3 region has the DNA TGTGCCAGCAGCACGGGGGGATACACAGATACGCAGTATTTT.

This clonotype was observed a handful of times. V gene TRBV11-2 combines with J gene TRBJ1-2; D is ambiguous. V lost 1 base, J lost 5 bases, and 14 bases lay in between. The CDR3 contains 15 residues. Germline loops: CDR1 SGHAT, CDR2 FQNNGV. The CDR3, as DNA: TGTGCCAGCAGCTTAGGCCCCAAGGTGTGGTATGGCTACACCTTC. This sequence encodes CASSLGPKVWYGYTF.

This clonotype has a count of ten or more. This chain connects TRBV7-2 to TRBJ2-1, with a weak D call TRBD1 (5 bases). The germline V gene has CDR1 SGHTA and CDR2 FQGNSA. V lost 5 bases to trimming and J lost 8 bases, with 10 bases between them. CDR3 length: 12 amino acids. CDR3 sequence (DNA): TGTGCCAGCAGCCCCCAGGGCCATGAGCAGTTCTTC. This codes for CASSPQGHEQFF.

The V call is TRBV12-3 or TRBV12-4, the J call TRBJ2-7, with a tentative D call TRBD1 (6 bases). There are 14 residues in the CDR3. V was trimmed by 6 bases and J by 2 bases, leaving 14 bases between them. In DNA, the CDR3 is TGTGCCAGCAGAACCGGGACACTCCCCTACGAGCAGTACTTC. Its translation is CASRTGTLPYEQYF.

The CDR3, as DNA: TGTGCCAGCGGGGCAGACACTAACTATGGCTACACCTTC. Protein sequence: CASGADTNYGYTF. The rearrangement joins TRBV6-6 to TRBJ1-2, with D tentatively TRBD1 (5 bases). This CDR3 is built from 13 residues. Germline V gene lookup returns CDR1 MNHNY and CDR2 SVGAGI (reference sequence). V was clipped by 8 bases and J by 0 bases, with 10 bases between them.

This clonotype has more than one count but fewer than ten. This chain joins TRBV12-3 or TRBV12-4 and TRBJ2-7, with TRBD2 matching over 12 bases. The CDR3 has 16 amino acids. J was trimmed by 0 bases and V by 4 bases; bases with no gene match: 4. In DNA, the CDR3 is TGTGCCAGCAGTTCTAGCGGGGGGGCCTCCTCCTACGAGCAGTACTTC. It codes for CASSSSGGASSYEQYF.

The chain joins TRBV25-1 to TRBJ2-3; no definite D call. The CDR3 covers 14 residues. Trimming shortened V by 2 bases and J by 2 bases, and 8 bases separated the two germline ends. The germline CDR1 and CDR2 sequences are MGHDK and SYGVNS. DNA of the CDR3: TGTGCCAGCAGTGAAGTGGCGCCCACAGATACGCAGTATTTT. Translated, it gives CASSEVAPTDTQYF.

CDR3 DNA sequence: TGCAGTGCTAGAGATCCGAGGCTAGCGGTCTACAATGAGCAGTACTTC. Its protein product is CSARDPRLAVYNEQYF. The gene calls are TRBV20-1 and TRBJ2-1, with TRBD2 identical over 7 bases. The DNA matches TRBJ2-7 better at its end, which makes the J call doubtful. CDR3 length: 16 residues. Germline CDR1 and CDR2: DFQATT and SNEGSKA (reference sequence).

This chain connects TRBV4-2 to TRBJ1-1; 9 nucleotides match TRBD1. The germline V gene has CDR1 LGHNA and CDR2 YNFKEQ. This CDR3 is built from 18 residues. V dropped 0 bases and J dropped 2; count of bases not matched to a gene: 10. CDR3 in amino acids: CASSQDTLGQGKNTEAFF. CDR3 coding DNA: TGTGCCAGCAGCCAAGATACCCTGGGACAGGGTAAAAACACTGAAGCTTTCTTT.

There are a few counts of this clonotype. V gene TRBV5-1 combines with J gene TRBJ1-1; 10 bases agree with TRBD1. The CDR3 is 15 amino acids. Looked up from germline, CDR1 is SGHRS and CDR2 is YFSETQ. The V gene end was trimmed by 4 bases and the J gene end by 6 bases; junction bases not matched to a gene: 9. CDR3: CASSPDRQGAAEAFF. CDR3 in DNA: TGCGCCAGCAGCCCAGATCGACAGGGGGCGGCTGAAGCTTTCTTT.

The chain carries TRBV4-1 and TRBJ2-1; D call uncertain. Trimming pared 1 base from V and 9 bases from J, leaving 10 bases between. In germline, CDR1 is MGHRA, CDR2 YSYEKL. CDR3 length: 13 amino acids. CDR3 in DNA: TGCGCCAGCAGCCAAGTTCTAGATCTTGAGCAGTTCTTC. Protein: CASSQVLDLEQFF.

The chain links TRBV6-2 or TRBV6-3 to TRBJ1-5; D gene unclear. With 3 bases removed from V and 1 base from J, the gap between germline ends came to 10 bases. Germline CDR1 is MNHEY and CDR2 is SVGEGT. This CDR3 has 15 residues. The CDR3 DNA reads as TGTGCCAGCAGTTATATGGCAGCCAGCAATCAGCCCCAGCATTTT. Its protein product is CASSYMAASNQPQHF.